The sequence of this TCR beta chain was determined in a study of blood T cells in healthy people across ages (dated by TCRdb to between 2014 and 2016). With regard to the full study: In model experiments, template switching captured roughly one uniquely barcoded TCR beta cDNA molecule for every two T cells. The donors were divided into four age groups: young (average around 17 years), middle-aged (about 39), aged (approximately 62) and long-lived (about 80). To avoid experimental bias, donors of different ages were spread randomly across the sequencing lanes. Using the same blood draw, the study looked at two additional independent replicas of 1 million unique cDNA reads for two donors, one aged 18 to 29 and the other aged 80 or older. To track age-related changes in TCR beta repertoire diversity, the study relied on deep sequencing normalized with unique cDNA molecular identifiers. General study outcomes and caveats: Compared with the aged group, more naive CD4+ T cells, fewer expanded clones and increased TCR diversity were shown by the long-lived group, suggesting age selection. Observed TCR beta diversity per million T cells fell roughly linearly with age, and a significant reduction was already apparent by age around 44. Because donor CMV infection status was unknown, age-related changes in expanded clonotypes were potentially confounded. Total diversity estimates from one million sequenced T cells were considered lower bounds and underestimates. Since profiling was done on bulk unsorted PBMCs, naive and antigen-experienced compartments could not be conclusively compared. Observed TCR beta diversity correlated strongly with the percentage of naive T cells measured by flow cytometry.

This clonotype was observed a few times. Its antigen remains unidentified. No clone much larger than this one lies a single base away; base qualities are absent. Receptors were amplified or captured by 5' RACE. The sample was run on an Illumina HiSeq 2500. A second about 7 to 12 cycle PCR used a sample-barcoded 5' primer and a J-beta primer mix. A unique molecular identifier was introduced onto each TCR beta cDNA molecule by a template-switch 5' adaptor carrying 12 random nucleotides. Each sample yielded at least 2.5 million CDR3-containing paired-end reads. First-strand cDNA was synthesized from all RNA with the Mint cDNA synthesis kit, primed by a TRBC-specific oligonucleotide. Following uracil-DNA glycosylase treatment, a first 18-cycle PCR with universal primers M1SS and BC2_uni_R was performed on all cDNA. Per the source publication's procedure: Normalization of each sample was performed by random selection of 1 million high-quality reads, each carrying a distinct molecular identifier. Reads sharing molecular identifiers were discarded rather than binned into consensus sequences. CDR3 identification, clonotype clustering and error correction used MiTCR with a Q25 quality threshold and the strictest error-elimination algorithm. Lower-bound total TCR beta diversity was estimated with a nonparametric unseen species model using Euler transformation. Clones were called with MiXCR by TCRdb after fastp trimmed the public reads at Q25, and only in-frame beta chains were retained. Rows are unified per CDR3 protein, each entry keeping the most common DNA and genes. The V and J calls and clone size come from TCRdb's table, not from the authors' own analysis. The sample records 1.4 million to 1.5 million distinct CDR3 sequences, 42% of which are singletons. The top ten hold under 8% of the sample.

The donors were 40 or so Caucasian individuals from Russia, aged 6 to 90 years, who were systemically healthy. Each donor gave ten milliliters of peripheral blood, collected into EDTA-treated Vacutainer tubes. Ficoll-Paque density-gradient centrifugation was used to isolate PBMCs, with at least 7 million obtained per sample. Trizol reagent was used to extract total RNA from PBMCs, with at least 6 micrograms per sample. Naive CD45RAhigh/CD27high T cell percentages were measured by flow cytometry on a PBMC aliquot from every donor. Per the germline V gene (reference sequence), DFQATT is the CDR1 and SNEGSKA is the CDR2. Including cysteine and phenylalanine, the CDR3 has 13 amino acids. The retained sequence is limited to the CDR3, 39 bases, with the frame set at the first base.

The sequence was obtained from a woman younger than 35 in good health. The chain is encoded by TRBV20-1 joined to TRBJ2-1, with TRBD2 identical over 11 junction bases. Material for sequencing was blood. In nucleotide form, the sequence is TGCGCACCGGGGCTAGCGGGAGGATATGAGCAGTTCTTC. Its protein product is CAPGLAGGYEQFF.